This T cell receptor (beta chain) stems from a study of shared clonotypes between healthy human individuals. Findings of the study overall: The naive CD4 repertoires of a handful of donors were compared, and approximately 4.7% of clonotypes were shared. Non-shared clonotypes displayed generation probabilities falling below those of clonotypes present in all four donors. Despite large depth, sorted-subset datasets appeared incompletely sequenced.

On this clone itself: The antigen remains undetermined.

The study ran the assay at deep level. Repertoires were generated with immunoSEQ multiplex PCR, while TCRdb's copy carries only in-frame clones and drops some. The profile shows about 2.5 million clones, 85% to 95% of them singletons. CDR3 length equals 14 residues. V was pared by 0 bases and J by 8 bases, with 4 bases of the junction left unmatched. Germline-derived CDR1 and CDR2 are SGHRS and YFSETQ. The sequencing sample was made of naive CD4+ T cells from PBMCs. Described subset: CD45RA+ positively selected. The chain couples TRBV5-1 to TRBJ1-1; 10 bases agree with TRBD1. This TCR was recovered from a man younger than 35 in good health. Some clones in this sample may be carry-over from other donors' samples. The CDR3 protein is CASSLETGGKEAFF. CDR3 coding DNA: TGCGCCAGCAGCTTGGAGACAGGGGGCAAGGAAGCTTTCTTT.